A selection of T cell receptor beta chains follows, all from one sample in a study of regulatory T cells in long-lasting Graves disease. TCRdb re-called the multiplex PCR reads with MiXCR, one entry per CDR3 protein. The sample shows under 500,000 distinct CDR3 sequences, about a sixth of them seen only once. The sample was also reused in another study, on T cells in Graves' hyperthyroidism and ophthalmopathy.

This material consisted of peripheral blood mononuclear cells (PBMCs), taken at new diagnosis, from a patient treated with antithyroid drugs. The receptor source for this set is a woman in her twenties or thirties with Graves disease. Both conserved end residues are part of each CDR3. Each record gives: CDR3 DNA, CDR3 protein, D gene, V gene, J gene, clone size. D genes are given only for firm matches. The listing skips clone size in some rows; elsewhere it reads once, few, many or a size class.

TGTGCTAGTGGTTTGGGACAGGAGAACACTGAAGCTTTCTTT	CASGLGQENTEAFF	.	TRBV12-5	TRBJ1-1	many
TGTGCCAGTAGCTACGGACAGGAAGGACTAGGCACTGAAGCTTTCTTT	CASSYGQEGLGTEAFF	TRBD1	TRBV19	TRBJ1-1	.
TGTGCCACCAGTGATTTAGGAGCGGGAGCCCCAGATACGCAGTATTTT	CATSDLGAGAPDTQYF	TRBD2	TRBV24-1	TRBJ2-3	once
TGTGCCAGCAGCCCACAGGGGGCTACAGATACGCAGTATTTT	CASSPQGATDTQYF	TRBD1	TRBV7-8	TRBJ2-3	many
TGTGCCACTAATTGGGGAATGTACAATGAGCAGTTCTTC	CATNWGMYNEQFF	.	TRBV18	TRBJ2-1	many
TGTGCCAGCAGCCAAGATAGGCTATCGGGAGCCACAGGGGAGCTGTTTTTT	CASSQDRLSGATGELFF	.	TRBV4-2	TRBJ2-2	once
TGCAGTGCTAGTCAGGGGAACAATCAGCCCCAGCATTTT	CSASQGNNQPQHF	.	TRBV20-1	TRBJ1-5	few
TGTGCCAGCAGCTTGGACACCGCCAATGAAAAACTGTTTTTT	CASSLDTANEKLFF	.	TRBV11-2	TRBJ1-4	many
TGTGCCAGCACCTTAGCGGGATGGGAGCAGTTCTTC	CASTLAGWEQFF	TRBD2	TRBV2	TRBJ2-1	many
TGTGCCAGCAGTTTAGTAGAACTTGGGGGGGAGACCCAGTACTTC	CASSLVELGGETQYF	.	TRBV12-3/TRBV12-4	TRBJ2-5	many
TGTGCCCGTAGTATAGGGACTAGCGGGAGGGAGACCCAGTACTTC	CARSIGTSGRETQYF	TRBD2	TRBV19	TRBJ2-5	.
TGCAGCGTGGGGGACAGCCCAACTAATGAAAAACTGTTTTTT	CSVGDSPTNEKLFF	TRBD1	TRBV29-1	TRBJ1-4	.
TGTGCCAGCAGCCAAGAAATTGGGGCAGGCCAAGCTTTCTTT	CASSQEIGAGQAFF	.	TRBV14	TRBJ1-1	many
TGCAGCGTTGGCCGGGACAGGGGGTCGGCTAATGAAAAACTGTTTTTT	CSVGRDRGSANEKLFF	TRBD1	TRBV29-1	TRBJ1-4	few
TGTGCCAGCACCACTTACAGGGGTTCTCTAGATGGCTACACCTTC	CASTTYRGSLDGYTF	TRBD1	TRBV28	TRBJ1-2	few
TGTGCCAGCAGTATTCCCGGGACAGGGAGCGACGAGCAGTACTTC	CASSIPGTGSDEQYF	TRBD1	TRBV28	TRBJ2-7	many
TGTGCCACCAGACAGGTGATAGGCACTGAAGCTCTCTTT	CATRQVIGTEALF	.	TRBV19	TRBJ1-1	.
TGTGCCAGCAGGGGGCCGATGGGCACCGGGGAGCTGTTTTTT	CASRGPMGTGELFF	.	TRBV27	TRBJ2-2	few
TGCGCCAGCAGCCAAGTCTCAAGACCCAGACTAGCGGGGCAATCCTACGAGCAGTACTTC	CASSQVSRPRLAGQSYEQYF	TRBD2	TRBV4-1	TRBJ2-7	few
TGTGCCAGCAGTCACGCGCCGACTCCAGCGAACACCGGGGAGCTGTTTTTT	CASSHAPTPANTGELFF	.	TRBV14	TRBJ2-2	few